Below, 19 T cell receptor beta chains from the same sample are listed, as sequenced in a study of blood T cells in healthy people across ages. The authors ran a second PCR of about 6 to 11 cycles using a sample-barcoded 5' primer and a J-beta primer mix. One entry per CDR3 protein results from TCRdb running MiXCR on the 5' RACE reads. Seen here are around 780,000 distinct CDR3 sequences, roughly 50% observed once, and the top ten hold roughly 25%. Specimen: blood. These receptors all come from a man aged 35 to 55 in good health.

The chain carries TRBV14 and TRBJ2-7; D is ambiguous. Germline-derived CDR1 and CDR2 are SGHDN and FVKESK. The CDR3 length is 14 residues. V was shortened by 0 bases and J by 3 bases, with 9 bases between the two germline ends. In DNA form, the CDR3 reads TGTGCCAGCAGCCAAGAGCCCGGAATCTACGAGCAGTACTTC. Its protein product is CASSQEPGIYEQYF.

The chain carries TRBV7-2 and TRBJ1-2; D remains unclear. V was shortened by 5 bases and J by 6 bases, with 16 bases between the two germline ends. The CDR3 has 14 amino acids. Germline CDR1 SGHTA, CDR2 FQGNSA. The CDR3 here is CASSPRREEDGYTF. The CDR3 bases are TGTGCCAGCAGCCCTCGGAGGGAGGAAGATGGCTACACCTTC.

The chain joins TRBV5-8 to TRBJ2-1; 7 positions agree with TRBD1. Germline trimming cut 4 bases from V and 3 bases from J; bases unmatched to any gene: 10. Germline V gene sequence: CDR1 SGHTS, CDR2 YDEGEE. The CDR3 runs 16 residues. The CDR3 coding sequence is TGTGCCAGCAGCGGGAACGACAGGGTTAACTACAATGAGCAGTTCTTC. This codes for CASSGNDRVNYNEQFF.

The chain joins TRBV7-2 to TRBJ2-1; D is unresolved. The V end lost 1 base, the J end lost 6 bases, and 7 bases lay between the germline ends. CDR1 SGHTA and CDR2 FQGNSA come from the germline V gene. This CDR3 has 13 residues. As DNA, the CDR3 is TGTGCCAGCAGCTTAGTTGGATTCAATGAGCAGTTCTTC. Amino acids: CASSLVGFNEQFF. Full variable domain (rest looked up from reference TRBV7-2 and TRBJ2-1): GAGVSQSPSNKVTEKGKDVELRCDPISGHTALYWYRQSLGQGLEFLIYFQGNSAPDKSGLPSDRFSAERTGGSVSTLTIQRTQQEDSAVYLCASSLVGFNEQFFGPGTRLTVL.

CDR3: CASSLASQGNSYEQYF. The CDR3 region has the DNA TGCGCCAGCAGCTTGGCGTCGCAGGGGAACTCCTACGAGCAGTACTTC. The chain carries TRBV5-1 and TRBJ2-7; tentative D call: TRBD1 (6 bases). The CDR3 covers 16 residues. Germline V gives CDR1 SGHRS, CDR2 YFSETQ. V dropped 0 bases and J dropped 0 bases, with 13 bases sitting between them.

V gene TRBV7-9 combines with J gene TRBJ1-2; 10 bases fit TRBD1. The V and J ends lost 4 bases and 4 bases, in that order; junction bases with no gene match: 3. The CDR3 contains 14 residues. Germline CDR1 and CDR2: SEHNR and FQNEAQ (reference sequence). The CDR3: CASSSGTGVYGYTF. Written as DNA, the CDR3 is TGTGCCAGCAGCTCCGGGACAGGGGTCTATGGCTACACCTTC.

This chain links TRBV2 with TRBJ2-1, with 11 bases matching TRBD2. This CDR3 comprises 14 residues. From germline, CDR1 is SNHLY and CDR2 FYNNEI. Trimming removed 7 bases from V and 9 bases from J; junction bases left unmatched: 8. The CDR3 reads CASKSLAGGGEQFF. The CDR3 nucleotides read TGTGCCAGCAAGTCCCTAGCGGGGGGTGGTGAGCAGTTCTTC.

The V and J genes are TRBV25-1 and TRBJ2-3, with TRBD2 identical over 7 bases. Losses at the gene ends were 1 base for V and 2 bases for J; bases not matched to a gene: 9. This CDR3 contains 17 residues. In germline, CDR1 is MGHDK, CDR2 SYGVNS. CDR3 loop: CASSESGAGTHTDTQYF. The DNA for the CDR3 is TGTGCCAGCAGTGAATCGGGAGCGGGAACACACACAGATACGCAGTATTTT.

This clonotype was counted a few times. J is TRBJ2-6 and V is TRBV7-6; D is unclear. Trimming pared 2 bases from V and 1 base from J, leaving 6 bases between. The germline V gene has CDR1 SGHVS and CDR2 FNYEAQ. The CDR3 covers 15 residues. The CDR3 nucleotides read TGTGCCAGCAGCTTATCCCTTTCTGGGGCCAACGTCCTGACTTTC. It specifies CASSLSLSGANVLTF.

The table lists this clonotype with a count of one. The rearrangement links TRBV28 to TRBJ2-6; a possible D gene is TRBD1 (6 bases). V lost 6 bases and J lost 3, with 12 bases in between. CDR1 MDHEN and CDR2 SYDVKM come from the germline V gene. This CDR3 contains 15 residues. The CDR3 region has the DNA TGTGCCAGCAGCCCAACAGGGAATGGGGCCAACGTCCTGACTTTC. It yields the protein CASSPTGNGANVLTF.

CDR3 amino acids: CASSGVGQGATQYF. The DNA of the CDR3 is TGTGCCAGTTCGGGGGTCGGACAGGGGGCGACTCAGTACTTC. The chain employs TRBV25-1 and TRBJ2-7; 11 bases are a match to TRBD1. The germline V gene encodes CDR1 MGHDK and CDR2 SYGVNS. V was pared by 9 bases and J by 10 bases, with 14 bases of the junction left unmatched. The CDR3 is 14 amino acids.

This clonotype was seen only a few times. This chain links TRBV24-1 with TRBJ2-6, with D possibly called TRBD1 or TRBD2 (5 bases each). V was trimmed by 4 bases and J by 1 base, leaving 16 bases between them. This CDR3 contains 18 residues. Germline-derived CDR1 and CDR2 are KGHDR and SFDVKD. The CDR3 loop reads CATSEGTRTVSGANVLTF. In DNA form, the CDR3 reads TGTGCCACCAGTGAGGGGACCAGAACGGTATCTGGGGCCAACGTCCTGACTTTC.

This chain links TRBV6-5 with TRBJ2-3; tentatively, D is TRBD1 (6 bases). The CDR3 covers 14 residues. V lost 4 bases and J 2 bases, leaving 10 bases between the germline ends. Germline lookup yields CDR1 MNHEY and CDR2 SVGAGI. The CDR3 sequence is CASSFGTHTDTQYF. DNA of the CDR3: TGTGCCAGCAGTTTCGGGACACACACAGATACGCAGTATTTT.

This rearrangement joins TRBV4-2 to TRBJ2-1; 10 bases are a match to TRBD1. TRBJ2-7 matches the DNA end more closely, so the J call is doubtful. Per germline, CDR1 LGHNA and CDR2 YNFKEQ. This CDR3 has 15 amino acids. CDR3 sequence reads: CASSPSGQGSHEQYF. Here the CDR3 DNA reads TGTGCCAGCAGCCCCTCGGGACAGGGGTCCCACGAGCAGTACTTC.

The chain couples TRBV6-6 to TRBJ2-2, with D perhaps TRBD2 (6 bases). Trimming pared 5 bases from V and 2 bases from J, leaving 15 bases between. The CDR3 runs 16 residues. The germline V gene encodes CDR1 MNHNY and CDR2 SVGAGI (reference sequence). The CDR3 DNA follows: TGTGCCAGCAGTGACACCGGGACTCCTAACACCGGGGAGCTGTTTTTT. It translates to CASSDTGTPNTGELFF.

The chain recombines TRBV12-3 or TRBV12-4 with TRBJ1-1; D call uncertain. Trimming pared 7 bases from V and 13 bases from J, leaving 19 bases between. This CDR3 contains 12 residues. CDR3 in DNA: TGTGCCAGCATCCTCCCGGGGAGCCCACTTTTCTTT. Translating it yields CASILPGSPLFF.

This sequence joins TRBV20-1 and TRBJ2-3; D is perhaps TRBD2 (6 bases). This CDR3 is 15 amino acids long. Germline CDR1 reads DFQATT; CDR2 reads SNEGSKA (reference sequence). V gave up 6 bases and J gave up 3 bases, with 19 bases separating them. CDR3 nucleotides: TGCAGTGCGACCCTGGCCAGCGGGCAGACAGATACGCAGTATTTT. This sequence encodes CSATLASGQTDTQYF.

This sequence joins TRBV4-3 and TRBJ2-1; D is uncertain. V was cut by 4 bases and J by 8 bases, with 12 bases left in between. Germline V lookup: CDR1 LGHNA, CDR2 YSLEER. This CDR3 comprises 13 residues. As DNA, the CDR3 is TGCGCCAGCAGCCGACGTTTTCGGGATGAGCAGTTCTTC. Encoded protein: CASSRRFRDEQFF.

This clonotype was picked up many times. The gene calls are TRBV6-5 and TRBJ1-2; 9 bases line up with TRBD1. The CDR3 contains 14 residues. Germline V CDR1 and CDR2: MNHEY, SVGAGI. Losses at the gene ends were 6 bases for V and 2 bases for J; bases not matched to a gene: 4. This chain's CDR3 is CASRTTGGNYGYTF. CDR3 sequence (DNA): TGTGCCAGCAGAACGACAGGGGGGAACTATGGCTACACCTTC.